This note documents a single TCR beta chain sequence. The protocol was immunoSEQ multiplex PCR, while the TCRdb copy is restricted to in-frame clones and leaves out a portion. The profile covers 470,000 or so clones, with 70% to 90% appearing a single time and under 4% taken by the ten largest. This entry comes from a study of blood T cell repertoires in COVID-19. Between the trimmed V and J ends, which lost 3 bases and 1 base, there was a span of 9 bases. This CDR3 has 15 residues. The germline V gene has CDR1 MDHEN and CDR2 SYDVKM. Sequenced: peripheral blood. The genes are TRBV28 and TRBJ2-2; D is undetermined. The receptor comes from a human donor in a cohort sampled during active COVID-19. This CDR3 is CASSLEIRNTGELFF. In DNA form, the CDR3 reads TGTGCCAGCAGTTTGGAGATAAGGAACACCGGGGAGCTGTTTTTT.